These 29 T cell receptor beta chains share one sample of origin, sequenced in a study of blood T cell repertoires in COVID-19. TCRdb's copy holds only in-frame clones and misses some; the assay was immunoSEQ multiplex PCR. The sample holds 150,000 to 200,000 clones, about 80% seen once. What was sequenced was PBMCs or T cells enriched from blood (not recorded which). The receptors shown here come from a man aged 55 to 70 who had been exposed to COVID-19.

This sequence joins TRBV19 and TRBJ1-2; D is unresolved. This CDR3 is 12 amino acids long. Germline loops: CDR1 LNHDA, CDR2 SQIVND (reference sequence). V lost 3 bases and J 5 bases, leaving 7 bases between the germline ends. This CDR3 reads CASSIDKYGYTF. The CDR3 coding sequence is TGTGCCAGTAGTATTGACAAATATGGCTACACCTTC.

J is TRBJ2-3 and V is TRBV7-2; weak D call: TRBD1 (5 bases). The CDR3 length is 15 residues. V was trimmed by 5 bases and J by 9 bases, leaving 21 bases between them. In germline, CDR1 is SGHTA, CDR2 FQGNSA. The CDR3 coding sequence is TGTGCCAGCAGCCTAGATAGGGGTCCGTCTGACACGCAGTATTTT. Amino acids: CASSLDRGPSDTQYF.

The chain links TRBV12-5 to TRBJ2-3; TRBD2 aligns across 12 bases. This CDR3 contains 15 residues. Unmatched junction bases numbered 4, after V lost 6 bases and J lost 3 bases. Per the germline V gene, CDR1 is LGHNT and CDR2 is FRNRAP. CDR3 bases: TGTGCTAGTGGGCTAGCGGGAGGGGGGACAGATACGCAGTATTTT. Its translation is CASGLAGGGTDTQYF.

The V call is TRBV11-2, the J call TRBJ1-1; D may be TRBD1 (5 bases). This CDR3 comprises 14 residues. Germline-derived CDR1 and CDR2 are SGHAT and FQNNGV. V was trimmed by 2 bases and J by 1 base, leaving 8 bases between them. The CDR3 loop reads CASSLNQGNTEAFF. Here the CDR3 DNA reads TGTGCCAGCAGCTTAAATCAGGGGAACACTGAAGCTTTCTTT. The full variable domain, in which reference TRBV11-2 and TRBJ1-1 provide the parts outside the CDR3, is EAGVAQSPRYKIIEKRQSVAFWCNPISGHATLYWYQQILGQGPKLLIQFQNNGVVDDSQLPKDRFSAERLKGVDSTLKIQPAKLEDSAVYLCASSLNQGNTEAFFGQGTRLTVV.

In its sample, this clone was seen once. The chain combines TRBV6-2 or TRBV6-3 with TRBJ2-1, with a weak D call TRBD1 (6 bases). Germline V gene data show CDR1 as MNHEY and CDR2 as SVGEGT. Trimming took off 3 bases at V and 9 bases at J, with 18 bases between the two ends. This CDR3 comprises 15 residues. The CDR3 region has the DNA TGTGCCAGCAGTTATTCGGGACACCAAGTCGGTGAGCAGTTCTTC. Encoded protein: CASSYSGHQVGEQFF.

The chain uses TRBV7-3 and TRBJ2-3, with no clear D. Trimming shortened V by 1 base and J by 2 bases, and 7 bases separated the two germline ends. This CDR3 has 14 residues. Germline CDR1 reads SGHTA; CDR2 reads FQGTGA. CDR3 DNA sequence: TGTGCCAGCAGCTTAAGATGGGCCACAGATACGCAGTATTTT. It specifies CASSLRWATDTQYF.

V is TRBV7-2 and J is TRBJ2-3; TRBD2 aligns across 11 bases. Germline V gene sequence: CDR1 SGHTA, CDR2 FQGNSA. The V segment lost 5 bases and the J segment 5 bases; nucleotides outside the gene matches: 3. The CDR3 extends over 14 amino acids. This chain's CDR3 is CASSEGLAGDTQYF. The CDR3 bases are TGTGCCAGCAGCGAAGGACTAGCGGGAGATACGCAGTATTTT.

This clone was seen only once. The rearrangement uses TRBV30 and TRBJ1-1, with 8 nucleotides matching TRBD1. The junction had 13 bases not matched to a gene; V was cut back by 2 bases and J by 8 bases. The CDR3 length is 15 residues. Germline CDR1 and CDR2: GTSNPN and SVGIG (reference sequence). CDR3 DNA sequence: TGTGCCTGGAGTCCCCGCCAGGGGGCCCTAACAGAAGCTTTCTTT. This gives the protein CAWSPRQGALTEAFF. Supplemented by reference TRBV30 and TRBJ1-1, the full variable domain reads SQTIHQWPATLVQPVGSPLSLECTVEGTSNPNLYWYRQAAGRGLQLLFYSVGIGQISSEVPQNLSASRPQDRQFILSSKKLLLSDSGFYLCAWSPRQGALTEAFFGQGTRLTVV.

The rearrangement joins TRBV6-2 or TRBV6-3 to TRBJ2-7, with 7 bases matching TRBD1. With 6 bases clipped from V and 7 bases from J, the junction kept 9 bases outside the gene matches. Germline lookup yields CDR1 MNHEY and CDR2 SVGEGT. The CDR3 covers 13 residues. CDR3 sequence: CASSPEGAWEQYF. The CDR3 DNA reads TGTGCCAGCAGCCCTGAGGGGGCGTGGGAGCAGTACTTC.

This chain links TRBV29-1 with TRBJ2-7, with 9 positions matching TRBD2. Looked up from germline, CDR1 is SQVTM and CDR2 is ANQGSEA. V shed 1 base, J shed 10 bases, and the junction held 14 bases outside the gene matches. This CDR3 is 15 amino acids long. As DNA, the CDR3 is TGCAGCGTTGAAGTCGGAGTAGCGGGAGTTCTGTTTCAGTACTTC. This codes for CSVEVGVAGVLFQYF.

The chain couples TRBV5-4 to TRBJ2-7; the match to TRBD2 covers 10 bases. V was pared by 0 bases and J by 3 bases, with 3 bases of the junction left unmatched. This CDR3 is built from 15 residues. The V gene's germline CDR1 is SGHNT and CDR2 YYREEE (reference sequence). The CDR3 protein is CASSLVPSGSYEQYF. Here the CDR3 DNA reads TGTGCCAGCAGCTTGGTCCCTAGCGGGAGCTACGAGCAGTACTTC.

This clone was picked up one time. An end of the junction does not agree with germline; a read error may underlie this. This sequence joins TRBV7-2 and TRBJ1-1; a possible D gene is TRBD1 (5 bases). Germline values: CDR1 SGHTA, CDR2 FQGNSA. The CDR3 totals 13 residues. The CDR3 DNA reads TGTGCCAGCAGCTTATCGGGGGGATATGAAACTTTCTTT. Translating gives CASSLSGGYETFF.

The chain joins TRBV27 to TRBJ2-5; D might be TRBD2 (6 bases). The CDR3 runs 14 residues. Germline-derived CDR1 and CDR2 are MNHEY and SMNVEV (reference sequence). Trimming pared 0 bases from V and 3 bases from J, leaving 8 bases between. As DNA, the CDR3 is TGTGCCAGCAGTTTATCGCCGGGGGAAGAGACCCAGTACTTC. Protein sequence: CASSLSPGEETQYF.

The chain recombines TRBV7-2 with TRBJ2-1, with 10 bases that match TRBD2. This CDR3 is built from 15 residues. J gave up 5 bases and V 7 bases, and 8 bases lay outside the gene matches. Looked up from germline, CDR1 is SGHTA and CDR2 is FQGNSA. This CDR3 reads CASTPRGLANNEQFF. In DNA form, the CDR3 reads TGTGCCAGCACCCCGAGGGGACTAGCGAACAATGAGCAGTTCTTC.

This chain joins TRBV7-3 and TRBJ2-1; TRBD2 matches 11 bases. The junction had 6 bases not matched to a gene; V was cut back by 5 bases and J by 6 bases. The germline V gene has CDR1 SGHTA and CDR2 FQGTGA. The CDR3 has 15 residues. CDR3 coding DNA: TGTGCCAGCAGCCCCGGGACTAGCGGAATCAATGAGCAGTTCTTC. Its protein product is CASSPGTSGINEQFF.

The chain has TRBV6-5 and TRBJ2-2; unclear D gene. Germline values: CDR1 MNHEY, CDR2 SVGAGI. Trimming pared 6 bases from V and 2 bases from J, leaving 10 bases between. The CDR3 is made up of 14 amino acids. CDR3 sequence (DNA): TGTGCCAGCAGACCCCAGGTTAACACCGGGGAGCTGTTTTTT. It specifies CASRPQVNTGELFF.

The gene calls are TRBV9 and TRBJ2-3; TRBD2 matches 7 bases. Germline-derived CDR1 and CDR2 are SGDLS and YYNGEE. V shed 0 bases and J 6 bases; nucleotides not matched to a gene: 7. The CDR3 runs 15 residues. CDR3 loop: CASSVAPMGGDTQYF. The CDR3 DNA reads as TGTGCCAGCAGCGTAGCACCCATGGGGGGGGATACGCAGTATTTT.

The chain uses TRBV5-1 and TRBJ2-7; tentative D call: TRBD2 (6 bases). The CDR3 spans 14 residues. In germline, CDR1 is SGHRS, CDR2 YFSETQ. V was pared by 3 bases and J by 6 bases, with 16 bases between. The CDR3 DNA follows: TGCGCCAGCAGCTACCGGGACTCCGCGGGCGAGCAGTACTTC. Translation gives CASSYRDSAGEQYF.

The J gene is TRBJ2-3, the V gene TRBV7-3, with 13 positions matching TRBD2. V shed 5 bases, J shed 5 bases, and the junction held 10 bases outside the gene matches. CDR1 is SGHTA and CDR2 is FQGTGA in the germline V gene. CDR3 length equals 17 residues. In DNA, the CDR3 is TGTGCCAGCAGCCCACTAACTAGCGGGAGGGCCAGAGATACGCAGTATTTT. Translated, it gives CASSPLTSGRARDTQYF.

The rearrangement uses TRBV5-4 and TRBJ2-1; TRBD2 is a possible D gene (6 bases). The ends were cut back, 4 bases at V and 5 bases at J, with 10 bases in the middle. Germline V CDR1 and CDR2: SGHNT, YYREEE (reference sequence). CDR3 length equals 13 residues. CDR3 protein: CASSGGLHNEQFF. In DNA form, the CDR3 reads TGTGCCAGCAGCGGGGGACTCCACAATGAGCAGTTCTTC.

V is TRBV29-1 and J is TRBJ2-7, with D hard to call. Deletions cut 6 bases from V and 2 bases from J, with 8 bases between. The CDR3 contains 11 residues. Germline V CDR1 and CDR2: SQVTM, ANQGSEA. The CDR3 DNA reads as TGCAGCGTAGCCGTAACCTACGAGCAGTACTTC. Protein: CSVAVTYEQYF.

The V and J genes are TRBV4-1 and TRBJ2-1; 7 nucleotides line up with TRBD1. This CDR3 is 17 amino acids long. Germline V gives CDR1 MGHRA, CDR2 YSYEKL. V lost 4 bases, J lost 5 bases, and 14 bases stayed unmatched. In nucleotides, the CDR3 is TGCGCCAGCAGCCCGCCCACCGGGGACAGCTTTAACAATGAGCAGTTCTTC. The encoded protein is CASSPPTGDSFNNEQFF.

This rearrangement joins TRBV6-6 to TRBJ1-2; D not certain. Germline CDR1 is MNHNY and CDR2 is SVGAGI (reference sequence). CDR3 length: 13 residues. Deletions cut 0 bases from V and 6 bases from J, with 8 bases between. The CDR3 DNA reads as TGTGCCAGCAGTTACTCGGAGAGGGATGGCTACACCTTC. This encodes CASSYSERDGYTF.

This rearrangement joins TRBV7-3 to TRBJ2-3; weak D call: TRBD1 (7 bases). Trimming shortened V by 1 base and J by 4 bases, and 18 bases separated the two germline ends. CDR1 and CDR2 from the germline V gene are SGHTA and FQGTGA. The CDR3 sequence is 17 residues long. The CDR3 here is CASSLNRRGRAADTQYF. Written as DNA, the CDR3 is TGTGCCAGCAGCTTAAACCGGAGGGGGCGCGCGGCAGATACGCAGTATTTT.

This clone was observed a single time. V and J are TRBV4-3 and TRBJ2-2; 13 positions agree with TRBD2. With 1 base clipped from V and 5 bases from J, the junction kept 4 bases outside the gene matches. Germline V gene lookup returns CDR1 LGHNA and CDR2 YSLEER. The length of the CDR3 is 17 residues. The chain's CDR3 is CASSQAGLAGVTGELFF. CDR3 DNA sequence: TGCGCCAGCAGCCAAGCCGGACTAGCGGGAGTTACCGGGGAGCTGTTTTTT.

This clone was picked up many times. V usage is TRBV5-5 and J usage is TRBJ1-2; D gene uncertain. There are 15 residues in the CDR3. Germline CDR1 and CDR2: SGHKS and YYEKEE (reference sequence). V was clipped by 3 bases and J by 4 bases, with 16 bases between them. The CDR3 DNA sequence: TGTGCCAGCAGCTCAACCCCCGGGGTAGTCTATGGCTACACCTTC. Protein sequence: CASSSTPGVVYGYTF.

The V and J genes are TRBV12-5 and TRBJ2-3; a possible D gene is TRBD1 (5 bases). Germline V gene data show CDR1 as LGHNT and CDR2 as FRNRAP. The CDR3 spans 13 residues. Trimming stripped 2 bases from V and 6 bases from J, with 9 bases between. The CDR3 DNA sequence: TGTGCTAGTGGTTTGTACCCAGGGGATACGCAGTATTTT. Translated, it gives CASGLYPGDTQYF.

The rearrangement links TRBV27 to TRBJ2-7; D is possibly TRBD1 (6 bases). Germline assignment: CDR1 MNHEY and CDR2 SMNVEV (reference sequence). The CDR3 runs to 16 residues. Trimming pared 10 bases from V and 2 bases from J, leaving 24 bases between. In DNA, the CDR3 is TGTGCCACCTTCTCTCCTCGGGCAGGGGCGACCTACGAGCAGTACTTC. This encodes CATFSPRAGATYEQYF.

The CDR3 sequence is CASSLGAGAYNEQFF. CDR3 nucleotide sequence: TGTGCCAGCAGCTTGGGAGCGGGAGCCTACAATGAGCAGTTCTTC. The chain recombines TRBV11-3 with TRBJ2-1, with 8 bases aligning to TRBD2. V shed 3 bases, J shed 2 bases, and the junction held 3 bases outside the gene matches. Germline CDR1 SGHNT, CDR2 YENEEA. The CDR3 has 15 residues.